The sequence of this TCR beta chain was determined in a study of CD8 T cells in ankylosing spondylitis. CDR3 length equals 15 residues. V was pared by 5 bases and J by 1 base, with 13 bases between. In germline, CDR1 is SEHNR, CDR2 FQNEAQ (reference sequence). Findings and caveats of the study: Reportedly, disease-linked clones are significantly enriched in ankylosing spondylitis patients' matched synovial fluid. Some motif variants were previously reported in reactive arthritis synovial fluid and blood. Clones that were linked to disease were CD8+ and were relatively rare in peripheral blood. Ankylosing spondylitis blood appeared to be characterized by a TCR beta motif of 8 or 9 highly homologous variants.

Using quantitative 5'-RACE with molecular barcodes, the authors made TCR beta libraries. MiXCR was run by TCRdb on the 5' RACE reads, yielding one entry per CDR3 protein. Here the sample spans around 770,000 distinct CDR3 sequences, 15% to 20% being singletons. As for this clonotype: Its specificity is unknown.

The rearrangement joins TRBV7-9 to TRBJ2-3; D is ambiguous. The clonotype was recovered from a male donor with ankylosing spondylitis. The sample was blood, either unsorted or a sorted T cell fraction (not recorded which). CDR3 sequence (DNA): TGTGCCAGCAGCCCACGGACGGCCGGCACAGATACGCAGTATTTT. This encodes CASSPRTAGTDTQYF.